Following are 30 T cell receptor beta chains from one sample sequenced in a study of CD8+ T cells in alopecia areata. Reverse transcription of extracted RNA yielded cDNA, which provided the sequencing template. TCRdb's copy holds only in-frame clones and misses some; the assay was immunoSEQ multiplex PCR. The table shows some 170,000 clones, with less than 75% occurring only once. The sample in question was CD8+ T cells sorted from blood, obtained at week 0. These receptors originate from a human donor with alopecia areata.

In its sample, this clone was seen once. This chain links TRBV9 with TRBJ1-1; D is ambiguous. This CDR3 is 14 amino acids long. Germline V gives CDR1 SGDLS, CDR2 YYNGEE. Trimming removed 4 bases at V and 3 bases at J, with 13 bases between. CDR3 nucleotide sequence: TGTGCCAGCAGCTCCCATGCTTCTGACACTGAAGCTTTCTTT. Its protein is CASSSHASDTEAFF.

V gene TRBV7-8 combines with J gene TRBJ1-5; TRBD1 might be the D (5 bases). CDR3 length equals 15 residues. V lost 6 bases, J lost 6 bases, and 18 bases lay in between. Germline assignment: CDR1 SGHVS and CDR2 FQNEAQ. Written as DNA, the CDR3 is TGTGCCAGCAGTAGCACGATTCAGGGAAGTCAGCCCCAGCATTTT. This translates into CASSSTIQGSQPQHF.

V gene TRBV2 combines with J gene TRBJ2-5; 8 bases map to TRBD2. Looked up from germline, CDR1 is SNHLY and CDR2 is FYNNEI. The CDR3 has 15 amino acids. Trimming removed 7 bases from V and 5 bases from J; junction bases left unmatched: 12. For the CDR3, the DNA is TGTGCCAGCACCTTGGGACTTTCGGGAGGGGAGACCCAGTACTTC. Translating it yields CASTLGLSGGETQYF.

The CDR3 nucleotides read TGTGCCAGCAGCGTAGTTCCGGGGGGTGGCACAGATACGCAGTATTTT. Protein sequence: CASSVVPGGGTDTQYF. The chain couples TRBV9 to TRBJ2-3; TRBD2 matches 7 bases. The V gene end was trimmed by 0 bases and the J gene end by 1 base; junction bases not matched to a gene: 5. CDR1 is SGDLS, CDR2 YYNGEE, per germline. The CDR3 is 16 residues long.

The rearrangement links TRBV7-2 to TRBJ2-3, with a weak D call TRBD1 (5 bases). Trimming stripped 8 bases from V and 1 base from J, with 7 bases between. This CDR3 comprises 12 residues. Looked up from germline, CDR1 is SGHTA and CDR2 is FQGNSA. Written as DNA, the CDR3 is TGTGCCAGCGGGGCTGGCACAGATACGCAGTATTTT. This codes for CASGAGTDTQYF.

A few counts support this clone. The CDR3 DNA is TGTGCCAGCAGCTCGGTTTGGCAAGAGACCCAGTACTTC. Translation gives CASSSVWQETQYF. This chain connects TRBV7-9 to TRBJ2-5, with D hard to call. The length of the CDR3 is 13 residues. Germline lookup yields CDR1 SEHNR and CDR2 FQNEAQ (reference sequence). Trimming stripped 4 bases from V and 2 bases from J, with 8 bases between.

This chain joins TRBV2 and TRBJ2-3; 12 positions match TRBD2. The CDR3 is 15 residues long. V shed 3 bases, J shed 6 bases, and the junction held 4 bases outside the gene matches. Germline values: CDR1 SNHLY, CDR2 FYNNEI. The CDR3, as DNA: TGTGCCAGCAGTGATCGGCTAGCGGGGGGGGATACGCAGTATTTT. Its protein is CASSDRLAGGDTQYF.

The chain carries TRBV4-1 and TRBJ2-3; TRBD2 agrees at 14 bases. J was trimmed by 6 bases and V by 4 bases; bases with no gene match: 9. CDR1 is MGHRA, CDR2 YSYEKL, per germline. The CDR3 is 17 residues long. CDR3 sequence: CASSRLAGGPGWDTQYF. DNA for the CDR3: TGCGCCAGCAGCCGACTAGCGGGGGGGCCAGGATGGGATACGCAGTATTTT.

By share, this clone counts as medium-sized (0.01 to 0.1%). This chain joins TRBV29-1 and TRBJ1-2; D is uncertain. Trimming stripped 1 base from V and 5 bases from J, with 11 bases between. Per the germline V gene, CDR1 is SQVTM and CDR2 is ANQGSEA. The CDR3 totals 13 residues. DNA for the CDR3: TGCAGCGTTGAAGCCGGGGAGCGATATGGCTACACCTTC. This sequence encodes CSVEAGERYGYTF.

J is TRBJ2-5 and V is TRBV27, with TRBD2 matching 8 bases. The CDR3 loop spans 15 amino acids. Trimming removed 3 bases from V and 2 bases from J; junction bases left unmatched: 5. From germline, CDR1 is MNHEY and CDR2 SMNVEV (reference sequence). The CDR3 reads CASSFTSGTQETQYF. Written as DNA, the CDR3 is TGTGCCAGCAGTTTTACTAGCGGAACACAAGAGACCCAGTACTTC.

The chain couples TRBV7-9 to TRBJ2-7, with no clear D. The CDR3 runs to 13 residues. CDR1 and CDR2 from the germline V gene are SEHNR and FQNEAQ (reference sequence). Trimming pared 4 bases from V and 1 base from J, leaving 8 bases between. The CDR3 region is CASSSPGSYEQYF. CDR3 nucleotides: TGTGCCAGCAGCTCCCCTGGGTCCTACGAGCAGTACTTC. Together with reference TRBV7-9 and TRBJ2-7, the CDR3 gives the full variable domain: DTGVSQNPRHKITKRGQNVTFRCDPISEHNRLYWYRQTLGQGPEFLTYFQNEAQLEKSRLLSDRFSAERPKGSFSTLEIQRTEQGDSAMYLCASSSPGSYEQYFGPGTRLTVT.

The V and J genes are TRBV9 and TRBJ2-6, with TRBD1 as a possible D gene (6 bases). This CDR3 spans 17 amino acids. CDR1 and CDR2 (germline): SGDLS, YYNGEE. Trimming removed 4 bases from V and 0 bases from J, with 14 bases in between. CDR3 sequence: CASSLQTGSSGANVLTF. The CDR3 DNA reads as TGTGCCAGCAGCCTACAGACAGGTAGCTCTGGGGCCAACGTCCTGACTTTC.

This rearrangement joins TRBV29-1 to TRBJ2-3; D not resolved. Germline V gene sequence: CDR1 SQVTM, CDR2 ANQGSEA. This CDR3 spans 12 amino acids. V lost 7 bases, J lost 0 bases, and 8 bases lay in between. The CDR3 region has the DNA TGCAGCGACGGTGGGAGCACAGATACGCAGTATTTT. Translated, it gives CSDGGSTDTQYF.

This sequence joins TRBV7-2 and TRBJ1-1; possibly TRBD1 for D (6 bases). This CDR3 has 15 residues. Trimming cost V 4 bases and J 1 base, with 13 bases left between them. Looked up from germline, CDR1 is SGHTA and CDR2 is FQGNSA. Here the CDR3 DNA reads TGTGCCAGCAGCTCCCAAGGACAGACGAACACTGAAGCTTTCTTT. Protein: CASSSQGQTNTEAFF.

V gene TRBV2 combines with J gene TRBJ2-3; tentative D call: TRBD1 (6 bases). V was cut by 7 bases and J by 0 bases, with 11 bases left in between. This CDR3 has 14 residues. Looked up from germline, CDR1 is SNHLY and CDR2 is FYNNEI. DNA of the CDR3: TGTGCCAGCATAAGGGGGATCAGCACAGATACGCAGTATTTT. Amino acid sequence: CASIRGISTDTQYF.

The CDR3, as DNA: TGCGCCAGCAGGTTAGGAATAGCTAACTATGGCTACACCTTC. Translation: CASRLGIANYGYTF. The chain recombines TRBV5-1 with TRBJ1-2; D is uncertain. The CDR3 length is 14 residues. Trimming took 5 bases from V and 0 from J, leaving 11 bases between them. Looked up from germline, CDR1 is SGHRS and CDR2 is YFSETQ.

This clone was counted between two and nine times. This chain uses TRBV7-9 with TRBJ2-1; no clear D gene. This CDR3 region has 14 residues. Germline V gene lookup returns CDR1 SEHNR and CDR2 FQNEAQ (reference sequence). V was clipped by 0 bases and J by 1 base, with 4 bases between them. CDR3 residues: CASSLAGSYNEQFF. The CDR3 coding sequence is TGTGCCAGCAGCTTAGCGGGATCCTACAATGAGCAGTTCTTC.

This clone was recorded a few times. The J gene is TRBJ1-1, the V gene TRBV5-1, with D tentatively TRBD1 (6 bases). The CDR3 has 17 residues. V shed 3 bases and J shed 7 bases, with 25 bases lying between them. Germline V gene data show CDR1 as SGHRS and CDR2 as YFSETQ. The CDR3 DNA is TGCGCCAGCAGCTCTGGACAGTCCCTTTGGAGAGAAGATGAAGCTTTCTTT. Protein: CASSSGQSLWREDEAFF.

The V and J genes are TRBV13 and TRBJ2-2; D unclear. V shed 7 bases and J shed 1 base, with 13 bases lying between them. The length of the CDR3 is 15 residues. Germline values: CDR1 PRHDT, CDR2 FYEKMQ (reference sequence). The CDR3 spells CASTLPHMNTGELFF. DNA of the CDR3: TGTGCCAGCACCCTTCCTCATATGAACACCGGGGAGCTGTTTTTT. The full variable domain, completed using reference TRBV13 and TRBJ2-2, is AAGVIQSPRHLIKEKRETATLKCYPIPRHDTVYWYQQGPGQDPQFLISFYEKMQSDKGSIPDRFSAQQFSDYHSELNMSSLELGDSALYFCASTLPHMNTGELFFGEGSRLTVL.

This chain connects TRBV18 to TRBJ1-2; no reliable D call. There are 15 residues in the CDR3. V shed 2 bases and J shed 4 bases, with 14 bases lying between them. Germline CDR1 is KGHSH and CDR2 is LQKENI. CDR3 protein: CASSPEKGGTYGYTF. The CDR3, as DNA: TGTGCCAGCTCACCAGAAAAGGGAGGAACCTATGGCTACACCTTC. Supplemented by reference TRBV18 and TRBJ1-2, the full variable domain reads NAGVMQNPRHLVRRRGQEARLRCSPMKGHSHVYWYRQLPEEGLKFMVYLQKENIIDESGMPKERFSAEFPKEGPSILRIQQVVRGDSAAYFCASSPEKGGTYGYTFGSGTRLTVV.

The chain has TRBV18 and TRBJ2-1, with D hard to call. The germline V gene encodes CDR1 KGHSH and CDR2 LQKENI. The V end lost 6 bases, the J end lost 4 bases, and 10 bases lay between the germline ends. The CDR3 is made up of 13 amino acids. The CDR3 reads CASSHRAYNEQFF. The DNA for the CDR3 is TGTGCCAGCTCCCACCGGGCGTACAATGAGCAGTTCTTC.

This chain joins TRBV29-1 and TRBJ2-2; a possible D gene is TRBD1 (8 bases). Looked up from germline, CDR1 is SQVTM and CDR2 is ANQGSEA. There are 15 residues in the CDR3. V was shortened by 6 bases and J by 6 bases, with 20 bases between the two germline ends. The CDR3 reads CSVAGQGGSAGELFF. As DNA, the CDR3 is TGCAGCGTGGCCGGACAGGGAGGGTCGGCCGGGGAGCTGTTTTTT.

The chain uses TRBV5-4 and TRBJ2-5; D is perhaps TRBD1 (5 bases). Trimming took 3 bases from V and 9 from J, leaving 15 bases between them. Germline CDR1 and CDR2: SGHNT and YYREEE (reference sequence). This CDR3 contains 13 residues. The CDR3 DNA reads as TGTGCCAGCAGCTGCCTTAAACAGGTCCCCCAGTACTTC. Its translation: CASSCLKQVPQYF.

The chain links TRBV19 to TRBJ2-1, with a tentative D call TRBD2 (6 bases). V lost 4 bases to trimming and J lost 8 bases, with 15 bases between them. The CDR3 loop spans 14 amino acids. Per the germline V gene, CDR1 is LNHDA and CDR2 is SQIVND (reference sequence). The CDR3, as DNA: TGTGCCAGTAGTACCGGACTACCTCAGGATGAGCAGTTCTTC. Encoded protein: CASSTGLPQDEQFF.

This clone was counted a few times. The chain joins TRBV11-3 to TRBJ2-3; D possibly corresponds to TRBD1 (6 bases). Germline assignment: CDR1 SGHNT and CDR2 YENEEA. V dropped 0 bases and J dropped 2 bases, with 12 bases sitting between them. The CDR3 is 16 amino acids. The CDR3: CASSLEEQGFTDTQYF. CDR3 nucleotides: TGTGCCAGCAGCTTAGAAGAACAGGGATTCACAGATACGCAGTATTTT.

The chain combines TRBV30 with TRBJ1-1; maybe TRBD1 (5 bases). Per the germline V gene, CDR1 is GTSNPN and CDR2 is SVGIG (reference sequence). This CDR3 comprises 14 residues. Trimming stripped 4 bases from V and 1 base from J, with 13 bases between. The CDR3 is CAWTETVPNTEAFF. The CDR3 region has the DNA TGTGCCTGGACCGAGACAGTCCCGAACACTGAAGCTTTCTTT.

The chain employs TRBV5-6 and TRBJ1-5; 8 bases fit TRBD1. V lost 4 bases and J lost 11; bases outside the gene matches: 17. The CDR3 loop spans 16 amino acids. Germline CDR1 is SGHDT and CDR2 is YYEEEE. The CDR3 bases are TGTGCCAGCAGCGCTTGGGAGACAGGGGTTTCGTTTGCCCAGCATTTT. Its protein product is CASSAWETGVSFAQHF.

This CDR3 is CASSLGTGQVKNSPLHF. The CDR3 bases are TGCGCCAGCAGCCTGGGGACGGGACAGGTGAAAAATTCACCCCTCCACTTT. The J gene is TRBJ1-6, the V gene TRBV4-1; the match to TRBD1 covers 8 bases. This CDR3 has 17 residues. The germline gives CDR1 MGHRA, CDR2 YSYEKL. Germline trimming cut 4 bases from V and 7 bases from J; bases unmatched to any gene: 12.

The chain carries TRBV27 and TRBJ2-1; 11 bases fit TRBD2. The CDR3 loop spans 15 amino acids. The germline V gene encodes CDR1 MNHEY and CDR2 SMNVEV (reference sequence). The trim removed 5 bases at V and 4 bases at J, leaving 4 bases unmatched. CDR3 region: CASSLGLAAYNEQFF. The CDR3 region has the DNA TGTGCCAGCAGTCTGGGACTAGCGGCTTACAATGAGCAGTTCTTC.

This clone was counted a few times. The chain is built from TRBV29-1 and TRBJ1-1; D is unresolved. Deletions cut 7 bases from V and 11 bases from J, with 17 bases between. This CDR3 is built from 11 residues. Germline-derived CDR1 and CDR2 are SQVTM and ANQGSEA. The CDR3 region is CSGGSDGRAFF. In DNA, the CDR3 is TGCAGCGGGGGATCAGACGGTCGGGCTTTCTTT.